This TCR beta chain was captured in a study of blood T cell repertoires in COVID-19. Measured with immunoSEQ multiplex PCR; TCRdb has only the in-frame clones, and not every one. The data show fewer than 250,000 clones, approximately 85% seen once. V dropped 8 bases and J dropped 0 bases, with 14 bases sitting between them. The CDR3 covers 15 residues. Per the germline V gene, CDR1 is LNHDA and CDR2 is SQIVND (reference sequence). The source material was peripheral blood. V and J are TRBV19 and TRBJ1-5; D is unclear. This receptor was taken from a woman between 70 and 85 years old with active or convalescent COVID-19. The DNA of the CDR3 is TGTGCCAGTCAGGAAGTGATTAATAGCAATCAGCCCCAGCATTTT. It yields the protein CASQEVINSNQPQHF.